A single sample gave rise to the 32 T cell receptor beta chains below, sequenced in a study of CD8 T cells in Susac syndrome. RNA amounts of about 0.5 to 1 ug underwent reverse transcription with random hexamers. TCRdb ran MiXCR on the immunoSEQ multiplex PCR reads and lists one entry per CDR3 protein. The sample holds 27,000 or so distinct CDR3 sequences, around 94% seen once. The sample comprised CD8+ T cells from PBMCs. All receptors derive from a human donor in good health.

This chain connects TRBV12-5 to TRBJ1-1; perhaps TRBD1 as D (5 bases). V was pared by 0 bases and J by 0 bases, with 11 bases between. Germline CDR1 and CDR2: LGHNT and FRNRAP. This CDR3 is 16 amino acids long. CDR3 protein: CASGLVVGRVNTEAFF. For the CDR3, the DNA is TGTGCTAGTGGTTTGGTAGTTGGCAGGGTGAACACTGAAGCTTTCTTT.

The chain couples TRBV12-3 or TRBV12-4 to TRBJ1-6, with 8 bases lining up with TRBD1. The CDR3 totals 14 residues. Losses at the gene ends were 3 bases for V and 9 bases for J; bases not matched to a gene: 4. In DNA, the CDR3 is TGTGCCAGCAGTTTTGACAGGGGAGGTTCACCCCTCCACTTT. Its protein product is CASSFDRGGSPLHF.

This chain links TRBV27 with TRBJ1-4; D uncertain. V shed 2 bases and J shed 5 bases, with 9 bases lying between them. CDR1 and CDR2 (germline): MNHEY, SMNVEV (reference sequence). This CDR3 has 14 residues. In DNA form, the CDR3 reads TGTGCCAGCAGTTTAAACGGGCCCAATGAAAAACTGTTTTTT. Amino acid sequence: CASSLNGPNEKLFF.

The genes are TRBV6-2 or TRBV6-3 and TRBJ1-5; 10 bases line up with TRBD1. J lost 1 base, V lost 6 bases, and 0 bases had no gene match. Germline V lookup: CDR1 MNHEY, CDR2 SVGEGT. The CDR3 length is 14 residues. CDR3 in DNA: TGTGCCAGCAGGGGACAGGGGAGCAATCAGCCCCAGCATTTT. This sequence encodes CASRGQGSNQPQHF.

The chain has TRBV29-1 and TRBJ2-2; 8 positions agree with TRBD1. V dropped 6 bases and J dropped 5; count of bases not matched to a gene: 2. The germline V gene encodes CDR1 SQVTM and CDR2 ANQGSEA. CDR3 length equals 12 residues. For the CDR3, the DNA is TGCAGCGTGAGACAGGGGACCGGGGAGCTGTTTTTT. It encodes CSVRQGTGELFF.

The chain has TRBV29-1 and TRBJ1-4; D may be TRBD1 (5 bases). The CDR3 is 13 amino acids. Germline CDR1 reads SQVTM; CDR2 reads ANQGSEA. V lost 3 bases and J 8 bases, leaving 13 bases between the germline ends. The CDR3 here is CSVETETVEKLFF. CDR3 bases: TGCAGCGTTGAGACAGAAACCGTCGAAAAACTGTTTTTT.

The genes are TRBV4-3 and TRBJ1-1; no reliable D call. The V gene lost 1 base and the J gene lost 5 bases, with 14 bases spanning the gap. CDR3 length: 15 amino acids. Germline V gene data show CDR1 as LGHNA and CDR2 as YSLEER. For the CDR3, the DNA is TGCGCCAGCAGCCAAGGAAGGGTTACGGGGACTGAAGCTTTCTTT. Translating it yields CASSQGRVTGTEAFF.

In this sample, this clonotype turned up once. The rearrangement uses TRBV7-8 and TRBJ2-3; no reliable D call. V lost 7 bases to trimming and J lost 0 bases, with 8 bases between them. Germline values: CDR1 SGHVS, CDR2 FQNEAQ. The CDR3 runs to 13 residues. CDR3 sequence: CASTRGSTDTQYF. CDR3 sequence (DNA): TGTGCCAGCACGAGAGGAAGCACAGATACGCAGTATTTT.

The genes are TRBV6-1 and TRBJ2-2, with 7 nucleotides matching TRBD1. The CDR3 is made up of 15 amino acids. V shed 11 bases, J shed 0 bases, and the junction held 9 bases outside the gene matches. Germline loops: CDR1 MNHNS, CDR2 SASEGT. CDR3 bases: TGTGCCGGAAGGACAGGAACCACGAACACCGGGGAGCTGTTTTTT. Translated, it gives CAGRTGTTNTGELFF.

The chain is built from TRBV20-1 and TRBJ2-4, with 7 bases fitting TRBD1. Unmatched junction bases numbered 9, after V lost 6 bases and J lost 4 bases. Looked up from germline, CDR1 is DFQATT and CDR2 is SNEGSKA (reference sequence). The CDR3 is 14 residues long. This CDR3 is CSASGTVDKNIQYF. DNA for the CDR3: TGCAGTGCCAGTGGGACAGTCGATAAAAACATTCAGTACTTC.

The genes are TRBV27 and TRBJ2-1, with a tentative D call TRBD1 (6 bases). Trimming took off 5 bases at V and 3 bases at J, with 11 bases between the two ends. Germline V gene sequence: CDR1 MNHEY, CDR2 SMNVEV (reference sequence). The CDR3 totals 14 residues. As DNA, the CDR3 is TGTGCCAGCAGTCACCGGGACAACTACAATGAGCAGTTCTTC. Translating it yields CASSHRDNYNEQFF.

CDR3 residues: CASSYSSGLDTQYF. Here the CDR3 DNA reads TGTGCCAGCAGTTACTCGTCAGGGTTAGATACGCAGTATTTT. This chain uses TRBV6-5 with TRBJ2-3; D is possibly TRBD1 (5 bases). With 0 bases removed from V and 5 bases from J, the gap between germline ends came to 9 bases. The CDR3 length is 14 residues. Germline V gene data show CDR1 as MNHEY and CDR2 as SVGAGI.

The chain recombines TRBV20-1 with TRBJ1-1; D is unresolved. In germline, CDR1 is DFQATT, CDR2 SNEGSKA (reference sequence). There are 10 residues in the CDR3. The V gene lost 7 bases and the J gene lost 4 bases, with 7 bases spanning the gap. The CDR3 loop reads CSGMGTEAFF. In DNA form, the CDR3 reads TGCAGTGGTATGGGCACTGAAGCTTTCTTT.

This chain connects TRBV20-1 to TRBJ1-1; D is unresolved. This CDR3 is 10 amino acids long. Looked up from germline, CDR1 is DFQATT and CDR2 is SNEGSKA (reference sequence). The CDR3 sequence: CTGMNTEAFF. The CDR3, as DNA: TGCACCGGAATGAACACTGAAGCTTTCTTT.

This chain connects TRBV27 to TRBJ2-2; a possible D gene is TRBD1 (6 bases). The CDR3 loop spans 14 amino acids. Per germline, CDR1 MNHEY and CDR2 SMNVEV (reference sequence). Trimming stripped 5 bases from V and 5 bases from J, with 12 bases between. This CDR3 is CASSPGQLTGELFF. In DNA, the CDR3 is TGTGCCAGCAGTCCCGGACAGTTAACCGGGGAGCTGTTTTTT.

J is TRBJ2-7 and V is TRBV20-1, with 7 nucleotides matching TRBD1. From germline, CDR1 is DFQATT and CDR2 SNEGSKA (reference sequence). Trimming at V came to 7 bases and at J to 3 bases, leaving 12 bases not matched to a gene. This CDR3 spans 14 amino acids. CDR3 DNA sequence: TGCAGTGGCTCACCGGGACAGAGGATCTACGAGCAGTACTTC. This translates into CSGSPGQRIYEQYF.

The rearrangement joins TRBV27 to TRBJ1-4; D gene ambiguous. CDR1 and CDR2 (germline): MNHEY, SMNVEV (reference sequence). This CDR3 spans 15 amino acids. Trimming pared 2 bases from V and 7 bases from J, leaving 14 bases between. The CDR3 DNA reads TGTGCCAGCAGTTTAAACTCGTGGACGAGTGAAAAACTGTTTTTT. Its translation is CASSLNSWTSEKLFF. Complete variable domain (other parts from reference TRBV27 and TRBJ1-4): EAQVTQNPRYLITVTGKKLTVTCSQNMNHEYMSWYRQDPGLGLRQIYYSMNVEVTDKGDVPEGYKVSRKEKRNFPLILESPSPNQTSLYFCASSLNSWTSEKLFFGSGTQLSVL.

This CDR3 is CASSLFGRRQGEAFF. CDR3 sequence (DNA): TGTGCCAGCAGCTTATTTGGTCGACGGCAGGGTGAAGCTTTCTTT. V is TRBV13 and J is TRBJ1-1; a possible D gene is TRBD1 (5 bases). The ends were cut back, 2 bases at V and 7 bases at J, with 17 bases in the middle. This CDR3 comprises 15 residues. The germline CDR1 and CDR2 sequences are PRHDT and FYEKMQ (reference sequence).

The chain carries TRBV20-1 and TRBJ2-7, with D perhaps being TRBD1 or TRBD2 (5 bases each). The CDR3 contains 15 residues. Germline CDR1 is DFQATT and CDR2 is SNEGSKA (reference sequence). Trimming took 0 bases from V and 4 from J, leaving 16 bases between them. CDR3 DNA: TGCAGTGCTAGAGAGTCGAGGGGCTCCCCTTACGAGCAGTACTTC. Amino acid sequence: CSARESRGSPYEQYF.

The chain employs TRBV29-1 and TRBJ2-1; 7 bases agree with TRBD1. Germline V lookup: CDR1 SQVTM, CDR2 ANQGSEA. V lost 6 bases, J lost 3 bases, and 8 bases stayed unmatched. This CDR3 has 14 amino acids. The CDR3 bases are TGCAGCGTCCCCGGGACAGAGGGCTACAATGAGCAGTTCTTC. Its translation is CSVPGTEGYNEQFF.

The rearrangement links TRBV5-1 to TRBJ2-1; D unresolved. CDR3 length: 14 amino acids. V was shortened by 4 bases and J by 8 bases, with 16 bases between the two germline ends. In germline, CDR1 is SGHRS, CDR2 YFSETQ. CDR3 in amino acids: CASSPRRPSDEQFF. In DNA, the CDR3 is TGCGCCAGCAGCCCACGGCGCCCCTCGGATGAGCAGTTCTTC.

The chain carries TRBV12-3 or TRBV12-4 and TRBJ2-2; weak D call: TRBD1 (5 bases). V lost 6 bases and J lost 3, with 17 bases in between. CDR3 length equals 16 residues. CDR3 sequence: CASRSMRQGHTGELFF. CDR3 DNA: TGTGCCAGCAGGTCCATGCGGCAGGGTCACACCGGGGAGCTGTTTTTT.

The chain carries TRBV7-8 and TRBJ1-6, with TRBD1 identical over 7 bases. J gave up 3 bases and V 5 bases, and 7 bases lay outside the gene matches. CDR3 length: 16 residues. Germline V gene lookup returns CDR1 SGHVS and CDR2 FQNEAQ. The CDR3 protein is CASSLGQSLYNSPLHF. CDR3 nucleotide sequence: TGTGCCAGCAGCCTGGGACAGAGCCTCTATAATTCACCCCTCCACTTT.

The chain uses TRBV27 and TRBJ2-6; weak D call: TRBD2 (6 bases). With 7 bases removed from V and 0 bases from J, the gap between germline ends came to 10 bases. Germline assignment: CDR1 MNHEY and CDR2 SMNVEV (reference sequence). The CDR3 has 15 residues. The CDR3 DNA reads TGTGCCAGCACCGACGGGGGCTCTGGGGCCAACGTCCTGACTTTC. As protein: CASTDGGSGANVLTF.

The rearrangement uses TRBV11-2 and TRBJ1-3; perhaps TRBD1 as D (5 bases). The germline V and J ends were trimmed by 1 base and 4 bases, with 11 bases remaining between them. This CDR3 is 15 amino acids long. In germline, CDR1 is SGHAT, CDR2 FQNNGV. CDR3 sequence reads: CASSLVQGSGNTIYF. In DNA, the CDR3 is TGTGCCAGCAGCTTAGTCCAGGGTTCGGGAAACACCATATATTTT.

J is TRBJ2-1 and V is TRBV9; unclear D gene. Trimming pared 3 bases from V and 4 bases from J, leaving 20 bases between. Germline V gives CDR1 SGDLS, CDR2 YYNGEE. The CDR3 has 17 residues. The CDR3 bases are TGTGCCAGCAGCGGACACCTTTCGGGCCAAAAATACAATGAGCAGTTCTTC. Its protein is CASSGHLSGQKYNEQFF.

The chain links TRBV7-2 to TRBJ1-1, with TRBD1 matching 7 bases. After removal of 4 bases from V and 1 base from J, the junction contained 9 bases not matched to a gene. CDR3 length equals 16 residues. Germline lookup yields CDR1 SGHTA and CDR2 FQGNSA. This chain's CDR3 is CASSYRWTGRNTEAFF. Here the CDR3 DNA reads TGTGCCAGCAGCTACCGCTGGACAGGCAGGAACACTGAAGCTTTCTTT. Using reference TRBV7-2 and TRBJ1-1 for the parts outside the CDR3, the full variable domain is GAGVSQSPSNKVTEKGKDVELRCDPISGHTALYWYRQSLGQGLEFLIYFQGNSAPDKSGLPSDRFSAERTGGSVSTLTIQRTQQEDSAVYLCASSYRWTGRNTEAFFGQGTRLTVV.

The V and J genes are TRBV10-3 and TRBJ2-7; 8 nucleotides align to TRBD1. V dropped 10 bases and J dropped 2; count of bases not matched to a gene: 7. Germline V gene lookup returns CDR1 ENHRY and CDR2 SYGVKD. The CDR3 runs 13 residues. CDR3 DNA: TGTGCCACCAGGGGACAGGTCACCTACGAGCAGTACTTC. It specifies CATRGQVTYEQYF.

The chain uses TRBV9 and TRBJ2-1; D call uncertain. V gave up 0 bases and J gave up 6 bases, with 19 bases separating them. The CDR3 is 17 amino acids. Germline V lookup: CDR1 SGDLS, CDR2 YYNGEE. CDR3 residues: CASSVGTGSGALNEQFF. Here the CDR3 DNA reads TGTGCCAGCAGCGTAGGCACCGGGTCAGGAGCCCTCAATGAGCAGTTCTTC.

The chain combines TRBV11-2 with TRBJ1-2; D remains ambiguous. V lost 3 bases to trimming and J lost 2 bases, with 4 bases between them. This CDR3 region has 12 residues. Germline values: CDR1 SGHAT, CDR2 FQNNGV. This CDR3 is CASSLSNYGYTF. Here the CDR3 DNA reads TGTGCCAGCAGCTTGTCCAACTATGGCTACACCTTC. Full variable domain (missing parts from reference TRBV11-2 and TRBJ1-2): EAGVAQSPRYKIIEKRQSVAFWCNPISGHATLYWYQQILGQGPKLLIQFQNNGVVDDSQLPKDRFSAERLKGVDSTLKIQPAKLEDSAVYLCASSLSNYGYTFGSGTRLTVV.

The chain joins TRBV6-5 to TRBJ1-5; no definite D call. From germline, CDR1 is MNHEY and CDR2 SVGAGI. The CDR3 runs 14 residues. Deletions cut 6 bases from V and 0 bases from J, with 9 bases between. This chain's CDR3 is CASRGRFSNQPQHF. In DNA, the CDR3 is TGTGCCAGCAGAGGACGGTTTAGCAATCAGCCCCAGCATTTT.

V is TRBV5-4 and J is TRBJ1-1, with D perhaps matching TRBD1 (5 bases). CDR1 is SGHNT, CDR2 YYREEE, per germline (reference sequence). CDR3 length equals 16 residues. The V gene lost 4 bases and the J gene lost 0 bases, with 16 bases spanning the gap. CDR3 DNA sequence: TGTGCCAGCAGCGTTGGACACGACTTCATGAACACTGAAGCTTTCTTT. Protein product: CASSVGHDFMNTEAFF. Drawing the rest from reference TRBV5-4 and TRBJ1-1, the complete variable domain is ETGVTQSPTHLIKTRGQQVTLRCSSQSGHNTVSWYQQALGQGPQFIFQYYREEENGRGNFPPRFSGLQFPNYSSELNVNALELDDSALYLCASSVGHDFMNTEAFFGQGTRLTVV.